This TCR beta chain was sequenced in a study of beta chain features in type 1 diabetes. Whole-study findings and limits: There were fewer insertions and more deletions at the VDJ junctions of type 1 diabetes patients.

The V gene lost 3 bases and the J gene lost 0 bases, with 10 bases spanning the gap. Germline-derived CDR1 and CDR2 are SGHNT and YYREEE (reference sequence). This CDR3 comprises 14 residues. Reverse transcription of all isolated RNA meant that expressed TCRB transcripts were sequenced. The repertoire was sequenced with immunoSEQ multiplex PCR; TCRdb's copy has only in-frame clones and lacks some. The data hold 330,000 or so clones, with about 20% observed a single time. Remarks on this clone: Its specificity is not known.

The specimen sequenced was naive CD4+ T cells from blood. The source is a woman aged 18-30 years in good health. V gene TRBV5-4 combines with J gene TRBJ2-7, with D maybe TRBD1 (6 bases). The CDR3 DNA is TGTGCCAGCAGCTATAGGACAGCCTCCTACGAGCAGTACTTC. It yields the protein CASSYRTASYEQYF.